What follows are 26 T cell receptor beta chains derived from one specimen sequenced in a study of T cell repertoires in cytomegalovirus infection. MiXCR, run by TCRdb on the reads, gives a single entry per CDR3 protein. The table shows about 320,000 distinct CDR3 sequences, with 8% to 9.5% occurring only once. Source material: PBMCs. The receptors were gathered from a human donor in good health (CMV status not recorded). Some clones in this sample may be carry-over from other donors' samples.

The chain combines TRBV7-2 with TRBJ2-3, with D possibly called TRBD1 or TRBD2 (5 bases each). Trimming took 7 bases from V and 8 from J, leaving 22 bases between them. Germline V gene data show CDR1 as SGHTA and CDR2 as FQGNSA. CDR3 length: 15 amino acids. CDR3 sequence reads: CASKPQRDRLSTQYF. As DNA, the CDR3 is TGTGCCAGCAAGCCCCAAAGGGACCGATTGAGTACGCAGTATTTT.

CDR3 residues: CSARRGGSTGNTIYF. The DNA of the CDR3 is TGCAGTGCCAGAAGAGGGGGATCTACTGGAAACACCATATATTTT. The chain carries TRBV20-1 and TRBJ1-3; D may be TRBD1 (6 bases). V was clipped by 6 bases and J by 2 bases, with 17 bases between them. This CDR3 has 15 residues. Germline CDR1 DFQATT, CDR2 SNEGSKA (reference sequence).

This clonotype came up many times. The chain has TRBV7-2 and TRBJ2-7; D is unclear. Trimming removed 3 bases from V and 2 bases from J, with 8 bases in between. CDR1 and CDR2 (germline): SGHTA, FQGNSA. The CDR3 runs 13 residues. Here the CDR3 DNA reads TGTGCCAGCAGCTTGCAAATCGCCTACGAGCAGTACTTC. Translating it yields CASSLQIAYEQYF.

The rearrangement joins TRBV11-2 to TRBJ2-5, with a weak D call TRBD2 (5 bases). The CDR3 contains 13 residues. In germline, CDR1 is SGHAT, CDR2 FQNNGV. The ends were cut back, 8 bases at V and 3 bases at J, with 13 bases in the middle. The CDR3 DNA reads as TGTGCCAGCTGCGTTGGGAGAGAAGAGACCCAGTACTTC. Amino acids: CASCVGREETQYF. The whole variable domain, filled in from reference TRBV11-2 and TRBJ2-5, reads EAGVAQSPRYKIIEKRQSVAFWCNPISGHATLYWYQQILGQGPKLLIQFQNNGVVDDSQLPKDRFSAERLKGVDSTLKIQPAKLEDSAVYLCASCVGREETQYFGPGTRLLVL.

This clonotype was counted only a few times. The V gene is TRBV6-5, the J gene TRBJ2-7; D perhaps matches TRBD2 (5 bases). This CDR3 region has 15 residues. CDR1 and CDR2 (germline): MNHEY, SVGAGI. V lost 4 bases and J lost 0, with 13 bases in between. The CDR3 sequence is CASSSNGLNSYEQYF. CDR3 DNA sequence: TGTGCCAGCAGTTCCAACGGACTTAACTCCTACGAGCAGTACTTC.

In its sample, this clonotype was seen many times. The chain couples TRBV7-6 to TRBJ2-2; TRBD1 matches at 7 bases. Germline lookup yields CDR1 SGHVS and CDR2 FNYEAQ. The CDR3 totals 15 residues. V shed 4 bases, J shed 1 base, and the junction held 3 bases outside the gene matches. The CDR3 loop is CASSSRGMNTGELFF. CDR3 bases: TGTGCCAGCAGCTCCAGGGGGATGAACACCGGGGAGCTGTTTTTT. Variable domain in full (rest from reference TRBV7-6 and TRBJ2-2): GAGVSQSPRYKVTKRGQDVALRCDPISGHVSLYWYRQALGQGPEFLTYFNYEAQQDKSGLPNDRFSAERPEGSISTLTIQRTEQRDSAMYRCASSSRGMNTGELFFGEGSRLTVL.

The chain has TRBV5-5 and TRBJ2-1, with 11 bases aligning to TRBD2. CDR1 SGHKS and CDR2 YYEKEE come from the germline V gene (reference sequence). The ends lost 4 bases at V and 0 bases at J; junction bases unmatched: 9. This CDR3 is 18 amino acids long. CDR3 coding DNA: TGTGCCAGCAGCAATACTAGCGGGGGCCATAGCTCCTACAATGAGCAGTTCTTC. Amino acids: CASSNTSGGHSSYNEQFF.

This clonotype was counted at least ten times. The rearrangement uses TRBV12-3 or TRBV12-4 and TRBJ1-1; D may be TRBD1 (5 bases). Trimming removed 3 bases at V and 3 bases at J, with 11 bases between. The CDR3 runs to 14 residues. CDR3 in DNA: TGTGCCAGCAGTTTGAGGGGCTCGGACACTGAAGCTTTCTTT. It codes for CASSLRGSDTEAFF.

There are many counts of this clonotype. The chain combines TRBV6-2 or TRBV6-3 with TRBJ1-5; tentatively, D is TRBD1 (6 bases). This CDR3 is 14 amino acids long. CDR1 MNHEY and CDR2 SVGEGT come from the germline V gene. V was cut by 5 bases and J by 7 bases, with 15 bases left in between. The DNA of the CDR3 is TGTGCCAGCAGTACCGGACAGACAAGCCAGCCCCAGCATTTT. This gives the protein CASSTGQTSQPQHF.

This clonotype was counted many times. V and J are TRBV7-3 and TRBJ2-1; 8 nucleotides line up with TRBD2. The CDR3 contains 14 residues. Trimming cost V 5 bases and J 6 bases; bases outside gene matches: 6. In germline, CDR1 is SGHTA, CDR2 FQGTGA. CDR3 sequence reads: CASSPRGGANEQFF. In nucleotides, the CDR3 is TGTGCCAGCAGCCCCCGGGGGGGGGCCAATGAGCAGTTCTTC.

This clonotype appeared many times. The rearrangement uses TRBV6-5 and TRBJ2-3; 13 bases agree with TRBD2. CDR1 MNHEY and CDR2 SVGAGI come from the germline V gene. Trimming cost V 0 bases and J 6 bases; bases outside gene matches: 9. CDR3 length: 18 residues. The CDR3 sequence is CASSYSPPGLAGKDTQYF. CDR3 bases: TGTGCCAGCAGTTACTCCCCACCGGGACTAGCGGGAAAGGATACGCAGTATTTT.

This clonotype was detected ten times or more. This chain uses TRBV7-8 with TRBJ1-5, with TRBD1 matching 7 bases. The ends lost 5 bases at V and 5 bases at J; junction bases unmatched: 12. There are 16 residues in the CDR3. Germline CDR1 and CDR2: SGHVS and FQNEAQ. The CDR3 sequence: CASSPPPQGIHQPQHF. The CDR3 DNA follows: TGTGCCAGCAGCCCTCCTCCACAGGGGATCCATCAGCCCCAGCATTTT.

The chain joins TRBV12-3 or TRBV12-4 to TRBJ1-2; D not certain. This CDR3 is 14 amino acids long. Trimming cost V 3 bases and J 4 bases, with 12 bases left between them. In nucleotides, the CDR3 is TGTGCCAGCAGTTTTGGGCCGCAAAGCTATGGCTACACCTTC. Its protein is CASSFGPQSYGYTF.

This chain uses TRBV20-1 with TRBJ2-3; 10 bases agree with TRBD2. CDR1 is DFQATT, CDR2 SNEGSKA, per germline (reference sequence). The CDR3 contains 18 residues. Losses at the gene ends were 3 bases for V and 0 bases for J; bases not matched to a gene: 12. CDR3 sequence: CSARRGSGRFMSTDTQYF. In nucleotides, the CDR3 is TGCAGTGCTAGGAGGGGTAGCGGGAGGTTTATGAGCACAGATACGCAGTATTTT.

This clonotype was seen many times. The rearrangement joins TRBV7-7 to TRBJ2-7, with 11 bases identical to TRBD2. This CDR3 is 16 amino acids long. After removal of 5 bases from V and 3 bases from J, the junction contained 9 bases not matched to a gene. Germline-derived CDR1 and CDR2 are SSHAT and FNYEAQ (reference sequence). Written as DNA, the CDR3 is TGTGCCAGCAGCCCCCTCGGGACTAGCGGTAGCTACGAGCAGTACTTC. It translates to CASSPLGTSGSYEQYF.

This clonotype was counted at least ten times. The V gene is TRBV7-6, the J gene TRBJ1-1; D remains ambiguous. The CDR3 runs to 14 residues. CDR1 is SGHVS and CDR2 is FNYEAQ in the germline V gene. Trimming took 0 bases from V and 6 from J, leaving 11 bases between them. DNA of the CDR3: TGTGCCAGCAGCTTAGCGCTGGGGTTCGCTGAAGCTTTCTTT. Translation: CASSLALGFAEAFF.

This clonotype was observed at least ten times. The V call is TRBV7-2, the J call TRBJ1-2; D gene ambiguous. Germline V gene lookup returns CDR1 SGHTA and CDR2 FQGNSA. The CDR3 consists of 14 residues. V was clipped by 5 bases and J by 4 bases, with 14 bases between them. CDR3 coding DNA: TGTGCCAGCAGCCAAGGGTCAAATCGCTATGGCTACACCTTC. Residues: CASSQGSNRYGYTF.

CDR3 nucleotides: TGTGCCAGTAGTATAACCTCGACGGGAGAGAGCGAGCAGTTCTTC. Translation: CASSITSTGESEQFF. The V call is TRBV19, the J call TRBJ2-1; D perhaps matches TRBD2 (6 bases). The CDR3 length is 15 residues. V lost 2 bases and J 10 bases, leaving 18 bases between the germline ends. Germline V gives CDR1 LNHDA, CDR2 SQIVND (reference sequence).

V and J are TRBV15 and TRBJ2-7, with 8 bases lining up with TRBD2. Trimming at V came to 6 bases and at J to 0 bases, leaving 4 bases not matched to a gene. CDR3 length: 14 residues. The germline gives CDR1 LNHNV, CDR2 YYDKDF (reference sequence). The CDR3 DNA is TGTGCCACCAGGTCACTAGCGGACTCCTACGAGCAGTACTTC. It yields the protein CATRSLADSYEQYF.

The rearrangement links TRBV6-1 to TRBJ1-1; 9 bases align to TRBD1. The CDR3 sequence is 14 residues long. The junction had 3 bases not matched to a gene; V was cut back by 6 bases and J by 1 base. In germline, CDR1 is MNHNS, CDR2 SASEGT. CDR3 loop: CASRGTGRNTEAFF. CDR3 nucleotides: TGTGCCAGCAGGGGGACAGGGCGGAACACTGAAGCTTTCTTT.

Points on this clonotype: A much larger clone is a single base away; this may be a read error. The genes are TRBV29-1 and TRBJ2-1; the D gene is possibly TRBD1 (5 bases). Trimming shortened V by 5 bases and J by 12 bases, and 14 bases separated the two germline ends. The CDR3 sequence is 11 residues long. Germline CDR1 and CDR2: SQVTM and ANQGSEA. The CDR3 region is CSVSRGRAQFF. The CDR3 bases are TGCAGCGTTAGTAGGGGCCGTGCGCAGTTCTTC.

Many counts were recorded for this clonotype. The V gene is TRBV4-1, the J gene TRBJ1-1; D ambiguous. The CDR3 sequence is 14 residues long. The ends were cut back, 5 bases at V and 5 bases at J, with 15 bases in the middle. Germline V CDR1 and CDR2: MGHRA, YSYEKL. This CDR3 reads CASSGPLKGTEAFF. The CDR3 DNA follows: TGCGCCAGCAGCGGGCCGCTTAAAGGGACTGAAGCTTTCTTT.

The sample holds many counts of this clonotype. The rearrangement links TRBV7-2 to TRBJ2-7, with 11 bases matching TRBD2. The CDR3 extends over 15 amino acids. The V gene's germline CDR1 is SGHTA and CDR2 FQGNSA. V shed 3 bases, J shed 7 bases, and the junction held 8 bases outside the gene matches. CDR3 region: CASSFQLAGVSEQYF. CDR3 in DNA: TGTGCCAGCAGCTTCCAACTAGCGGGGGTATCTGAGCAGTACTTC.

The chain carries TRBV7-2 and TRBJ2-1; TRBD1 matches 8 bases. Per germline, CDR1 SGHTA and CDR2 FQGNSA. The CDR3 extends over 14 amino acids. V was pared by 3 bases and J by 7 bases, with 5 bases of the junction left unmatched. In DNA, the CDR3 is TGTGCCAGCAGCTTTGGGGGACAGGCAAATGAGCAGTTCTTC. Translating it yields CASSFGGQANEQFF.

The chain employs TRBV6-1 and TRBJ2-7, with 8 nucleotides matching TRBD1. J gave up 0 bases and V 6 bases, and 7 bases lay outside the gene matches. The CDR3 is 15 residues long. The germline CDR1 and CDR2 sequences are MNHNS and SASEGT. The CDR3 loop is CASSKRQGSSYEQYF. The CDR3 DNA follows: TGTGCCAGCAGCAAAAGACAGGGGAGCTCCTACGAGCAGTACTTC.

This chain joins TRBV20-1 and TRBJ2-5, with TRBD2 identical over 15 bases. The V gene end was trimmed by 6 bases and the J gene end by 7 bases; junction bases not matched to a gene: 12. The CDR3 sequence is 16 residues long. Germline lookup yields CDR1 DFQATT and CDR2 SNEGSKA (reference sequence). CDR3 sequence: CSAPGLAGGDGGTQYF. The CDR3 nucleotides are TGCAGTGCCCCCGGACTAGCGGGGGGGGATGGGGGGACCCAGTACTTC.